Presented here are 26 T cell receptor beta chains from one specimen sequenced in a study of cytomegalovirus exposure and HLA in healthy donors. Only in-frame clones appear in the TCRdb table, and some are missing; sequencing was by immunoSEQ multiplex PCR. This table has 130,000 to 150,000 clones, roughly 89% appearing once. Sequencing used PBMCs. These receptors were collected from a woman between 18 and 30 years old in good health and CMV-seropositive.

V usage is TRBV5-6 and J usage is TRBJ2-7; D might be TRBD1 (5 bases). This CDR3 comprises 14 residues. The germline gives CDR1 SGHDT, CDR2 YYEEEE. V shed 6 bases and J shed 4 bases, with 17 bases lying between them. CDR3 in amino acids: CASKGRQNVYEQYF. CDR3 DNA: TGTGCCAGCAAAGGCAGACAGAACGTATACGAGCAGTACTTC.

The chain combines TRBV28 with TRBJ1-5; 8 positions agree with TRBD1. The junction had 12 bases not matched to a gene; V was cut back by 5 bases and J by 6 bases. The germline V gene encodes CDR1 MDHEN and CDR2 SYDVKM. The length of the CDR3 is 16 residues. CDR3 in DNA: TGTGCCAGCAGTCCCCCGTCGGACAGGGAACGTCAGCCCCAGCATTTT. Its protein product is CASSPPSDRERQPQHF.

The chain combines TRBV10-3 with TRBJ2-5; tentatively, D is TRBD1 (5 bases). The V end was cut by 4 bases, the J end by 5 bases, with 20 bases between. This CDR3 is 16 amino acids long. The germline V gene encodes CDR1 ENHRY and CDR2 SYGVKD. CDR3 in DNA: TGTGCCATCAGTGCAGCAGAAAGGGCAGGGCGGGAGACCCAGTACTTC. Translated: CAISAAERAGRETQYF.

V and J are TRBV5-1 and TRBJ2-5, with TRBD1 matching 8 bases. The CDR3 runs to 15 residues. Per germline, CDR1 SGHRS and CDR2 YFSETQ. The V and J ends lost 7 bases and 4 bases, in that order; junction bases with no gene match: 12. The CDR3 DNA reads TGCGCCAGCGCCTCACTCCAGGGGGCCCCAGAGACCCAGTACTTC. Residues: CASASLQGAPETQYF.

CDR3 sequence: CASSVDRGGHNEQFF. The CDR3 DNA follows: TGTGCCAGCAGTGTAGACAGGGGAGGGCATAATGAGCAGTTCTTC. The V and J genes are TRBV2 and TRBJ2-1; D might be TRBD1 (8 bases). Looked up from germline, CDR1 is SNHLY and CDR2 is FYNNEI. CDR3 length: 15 amino acids. Trimming pared 4 bases from V and 7 bases from J, leaving 17 bases between.

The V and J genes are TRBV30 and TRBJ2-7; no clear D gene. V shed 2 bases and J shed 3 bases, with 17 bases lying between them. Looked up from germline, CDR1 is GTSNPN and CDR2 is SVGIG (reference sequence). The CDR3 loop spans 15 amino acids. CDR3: CAWSSGPESVYEQYF. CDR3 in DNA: TGTGCCTGGAGTTCGGGTCCCGAATCGGTCTACGAGCAGTACTTC.

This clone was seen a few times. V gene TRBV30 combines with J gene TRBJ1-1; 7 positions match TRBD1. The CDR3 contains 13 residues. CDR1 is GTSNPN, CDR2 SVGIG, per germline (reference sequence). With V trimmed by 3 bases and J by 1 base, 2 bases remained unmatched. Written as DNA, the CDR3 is TGTGCCTGGAGCAGGGGGTGGAACACTGAAGCTTTCTTT. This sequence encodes CAWSRGWNTEAFF.

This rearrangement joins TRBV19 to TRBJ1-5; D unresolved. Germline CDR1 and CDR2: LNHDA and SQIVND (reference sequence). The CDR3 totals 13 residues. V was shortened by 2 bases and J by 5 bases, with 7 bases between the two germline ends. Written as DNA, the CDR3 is TGTGCCAGTAGTATAATACGGGATCAGCCCCAGCATTTT. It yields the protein CASSIIRDQPQHF.

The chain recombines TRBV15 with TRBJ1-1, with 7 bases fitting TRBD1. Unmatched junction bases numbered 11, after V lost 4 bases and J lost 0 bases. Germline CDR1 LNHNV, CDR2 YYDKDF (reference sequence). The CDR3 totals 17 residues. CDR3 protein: CATSTGLERGLNTEAFF. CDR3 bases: TGTGCCACCAGCACAGGGTTAGAGAGGGGGCTGAACACTGAAGCTTTCTTT.

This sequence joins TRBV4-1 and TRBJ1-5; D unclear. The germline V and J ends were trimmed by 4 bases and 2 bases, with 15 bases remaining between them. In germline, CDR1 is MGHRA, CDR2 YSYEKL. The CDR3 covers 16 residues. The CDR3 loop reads CASSPKGRVRNQPQHF. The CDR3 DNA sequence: TGCGCCAGCAGCCCCAAAGGGAGGGTGCGCAATCAGCCCCAGCATTTT.

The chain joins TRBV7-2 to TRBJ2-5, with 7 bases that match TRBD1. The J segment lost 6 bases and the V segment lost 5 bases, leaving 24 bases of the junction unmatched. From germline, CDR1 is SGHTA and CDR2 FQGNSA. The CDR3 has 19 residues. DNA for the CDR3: TGTGCCAGCAGCCACGAGGGCAGGGTGACAGGGACCCTTCCAAAGACCCAGTACTTC. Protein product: CASSHEGRVTGTLPKTQYF.

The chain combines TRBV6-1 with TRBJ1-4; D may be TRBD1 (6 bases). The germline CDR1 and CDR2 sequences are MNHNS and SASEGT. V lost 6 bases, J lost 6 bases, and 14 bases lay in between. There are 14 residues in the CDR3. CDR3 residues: CASRGGGSDEKLFF. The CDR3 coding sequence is TGTGCCAGCAGAGGGGGAGGGTCGGATGAAAAACTGTTTTTT.

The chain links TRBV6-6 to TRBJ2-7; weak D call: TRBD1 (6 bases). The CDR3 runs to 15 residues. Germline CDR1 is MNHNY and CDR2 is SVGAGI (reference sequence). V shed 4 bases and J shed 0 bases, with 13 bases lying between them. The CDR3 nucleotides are TGTGCCAGCAGTTCTGCGGACAGCGACTCCTACGAGCAGTACTTC. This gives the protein CASSSADSDSYEQYF.

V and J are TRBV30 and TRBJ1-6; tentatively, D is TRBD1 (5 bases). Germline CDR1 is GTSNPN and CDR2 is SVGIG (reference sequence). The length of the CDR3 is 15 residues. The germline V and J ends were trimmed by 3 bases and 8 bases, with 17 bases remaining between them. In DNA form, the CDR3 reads TGTGCCTGGAGCTCAGACCGGGCGGGGGATTCACCCCTCCACTTT. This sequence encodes CAWSSDRAGDSPLHF.

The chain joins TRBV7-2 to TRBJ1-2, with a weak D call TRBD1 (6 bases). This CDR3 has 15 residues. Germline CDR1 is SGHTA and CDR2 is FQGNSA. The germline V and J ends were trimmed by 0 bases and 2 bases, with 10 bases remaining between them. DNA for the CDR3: TGTGCCAGCAGCTTAGCCCTTACAGGGAACTATGGCTACACCTTC. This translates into CASSLALTGNYGYTF.

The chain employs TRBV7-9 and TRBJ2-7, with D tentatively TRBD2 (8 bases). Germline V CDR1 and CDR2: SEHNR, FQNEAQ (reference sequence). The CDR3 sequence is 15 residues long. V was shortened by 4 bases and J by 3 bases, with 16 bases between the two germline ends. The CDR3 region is CASSSGGAGGYEQYF. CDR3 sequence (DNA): TGTGCCAGCAGCTCAGGGGGGGCGGGAGGCTACGAGCAGTACTTC.

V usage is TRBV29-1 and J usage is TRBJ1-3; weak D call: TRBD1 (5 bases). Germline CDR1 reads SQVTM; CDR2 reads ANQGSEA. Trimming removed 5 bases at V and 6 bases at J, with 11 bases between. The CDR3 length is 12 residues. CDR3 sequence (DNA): TGCAGCGTTCTTCGGGGGGAAAACACCATATATTTT. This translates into CSVLRGENTIYF.

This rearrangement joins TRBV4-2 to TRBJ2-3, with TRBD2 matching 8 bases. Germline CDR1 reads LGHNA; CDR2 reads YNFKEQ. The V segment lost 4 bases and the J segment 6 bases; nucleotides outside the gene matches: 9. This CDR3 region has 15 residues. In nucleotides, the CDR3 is TGTGCCAGCAGCCTCGGGACTAGGCAAAAGGATACGCAGTATTTT. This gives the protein CASSLGTRQKDTQYF.

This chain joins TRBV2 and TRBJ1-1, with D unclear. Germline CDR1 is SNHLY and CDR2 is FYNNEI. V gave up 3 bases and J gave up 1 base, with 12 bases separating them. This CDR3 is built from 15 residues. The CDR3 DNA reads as TGTGCCAGCAGTGACCCCGGGGATGAGAACACTGAAGCTTTCTTT. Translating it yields CASSDPGDENTEAFF.

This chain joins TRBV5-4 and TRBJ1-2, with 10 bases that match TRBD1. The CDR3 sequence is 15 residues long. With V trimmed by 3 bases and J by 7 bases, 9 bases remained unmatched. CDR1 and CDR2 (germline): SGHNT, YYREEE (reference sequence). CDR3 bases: TGTGCCAGCAGCTCGGGGGACAGGGGCGGTACTGGCTACACCTTC. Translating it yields CASSSGDRGGTGYTF.

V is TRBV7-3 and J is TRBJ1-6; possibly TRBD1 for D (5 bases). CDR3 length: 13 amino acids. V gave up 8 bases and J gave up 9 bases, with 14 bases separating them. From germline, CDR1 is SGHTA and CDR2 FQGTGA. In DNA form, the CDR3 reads TGTGCCAGCGGGCGGGGCACTGGTTCACCCCTCCACTTT. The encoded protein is CASGRGTGSPLHF. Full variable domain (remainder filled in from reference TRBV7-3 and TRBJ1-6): GAGVSQTPSNKVTEKGKYVELRCDPISGHTALYWYRQSLGQGPEFLIYFQGTGAADDSGLPNDRFFAVRPEGSVSTLKIQRTERGDSAVYLCASGRGTGSPLHFGNGTRLTVT.

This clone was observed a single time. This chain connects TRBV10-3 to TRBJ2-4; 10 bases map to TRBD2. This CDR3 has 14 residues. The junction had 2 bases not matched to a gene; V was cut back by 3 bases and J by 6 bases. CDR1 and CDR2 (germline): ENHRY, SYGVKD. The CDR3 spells CAISDERGGNIQYF. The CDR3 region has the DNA TGTGCCATCAGTGACGAGCGGGGGGGAAACATTCAGTACTTC.

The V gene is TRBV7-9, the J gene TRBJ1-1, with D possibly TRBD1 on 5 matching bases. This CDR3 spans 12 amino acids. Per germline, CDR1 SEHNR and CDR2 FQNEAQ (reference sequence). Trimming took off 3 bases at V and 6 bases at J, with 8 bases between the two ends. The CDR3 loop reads CASSLGPPEAFF. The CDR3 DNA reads TGTGCCAGCAGCTTGGGGCCCCCTGAAGCTTTCTTT.

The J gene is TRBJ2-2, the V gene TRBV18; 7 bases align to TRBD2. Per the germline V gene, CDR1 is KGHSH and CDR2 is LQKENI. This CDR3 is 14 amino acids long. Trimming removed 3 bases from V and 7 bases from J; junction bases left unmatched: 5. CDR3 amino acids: CASSPLRGDGELFF. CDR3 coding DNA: TGTGCCAGCTCACCCCTCCGGGGGGACGGGGAGCTGTTTTTT.

The CDR3 DNA sequence: TGCGCCAGCAGAGCCCCTGGGGGGGTAGATACGCAGTATTTT. Translated, it gives CASRAPGGVDTQYF. The chain is built from TRBV5-1 and TRBJ2-3; TRBD2 agrees at 7 bases. This CDR3 has 14 amino acids. CDR1 is SGHRS, CDR2 YFSETQ, per germline. V was pared by 5 bases and J by 5 bases, with 8 bases of the junction left unmatched.

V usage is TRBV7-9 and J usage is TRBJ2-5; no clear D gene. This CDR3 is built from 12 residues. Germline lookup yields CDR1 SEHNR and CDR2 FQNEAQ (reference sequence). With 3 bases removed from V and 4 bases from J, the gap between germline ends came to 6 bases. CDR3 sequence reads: CASSLTLETQYF. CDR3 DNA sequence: TGTGCCAGCAGCTTGACATTAGAGACCCAGTACTTC. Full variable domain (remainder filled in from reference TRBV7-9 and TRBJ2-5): DTGVSQNPRHKITKRGQNVTFRCDPISEHNRLYWYRQTLGQGPEFLTYFQNEAQLEKSRLLSDRFSAERPKGSFSTLEIQRTEQGDSAMYLCASSLTLETQYFGPGTRLLVL.